This T cell receptor beta chain was captured by sequencing in a study of shared T cell receptors in the human thymus. Assay used: immunoSEQ multiplex PCR; TCRdb lists only in-frame clones, some missing. The profile shows over 350,000 clones, 85% to 95% of them singletons. V shed 5 bases, J shed 3 bases, and the junction held 20 bases outside the gene matches. Germline V gene sequence: CDR1 MNHEY, CDR2 SMNVEV (reference sequence). This CDR3 comprises 19 residues. This clonotype was obtained from a human donor. The V and J genes are TRBV27 and TRBJ1-2; TRBD1 matches at 8 bases. Sample: thymocytes. The CDR3 is CASSPSAGWGDRPHYGYTF. In nucleotides, the CDR3 is TGTGCCAGCAGTCCCTCGGCTGGGTGGGGGGACAGGCCCCACTATGGCTACACCTTC.